This passage covers 10 T cell receptor beta chains from one sample sequenced in a study of T cell repertoires in cytomegalovirus infection. TCRdb used MiXCR to reprocess the reads, holding one entry per CDR3 protein. The sample consists of around 330,000 distinct CDR3 sequences, 15% to 20% of them appearing once. The sample was PBMCs. These receptors all come from a human donor in good health (CMV status not recorded). Some clones in this sample may be carry-over from other donors' samples.

This clonotype has a handful of counts. The gene calls are TRBV2 and TRBJ2-3; TRBD2 might be the D (5 bases). Germline V gene data show CDR1 as SNHLY and CDR2 as FYNNEI. The V gene lost 1 base and the J gene lost 5 bases, with 13 bases spanning the gap. CDR3 length: 15 residues. The CDR3 nucleotides are TGTGCCAGCAGTGAAGAAGCCCAGCGGTTAGATACGCAGTATTTT. It is translated as CASSEEAQRLDTQYF. Filled out from reference TRBV2 and TRBJ2-3, the complete variable domain reads EPEVTQTPSHQVTQMGQEVILRCVPISNHLYFYWYRQILGQKVEFLVSFYNNEISEKSEIFDDQFSVERPDGSNFTLKIRSTKLEDSAMYFCASSEEAQRLDTQYFGPGTRLTVL.

There are a few counts of this clonotype. V is TRBV2 and J is TRBJ1-2; D is undetermined. V shed 6 bases and J shed 5 bases, with 10 bases lying between them. In germline, CDR1 is SNHLY, CDR2 FYNNEI. This CDR3 is 12 amino acids long. CDR3 sequence (DNA): TGTGCCAGCAGCGCCCGGACTTATGGCTACACCTTC. It codes for CASSARTYGYTF. The full variable domain, with the rest looked up from reference TRBV2 and TRBJ1-2, is EPEVTQTPSHQVTQMGQEVILRCVPISNHLYFYWYRQILGQKVEFLVSFYNNEISEKSEIFDDQFSVERPDGSNFTLKIRSTKLEDSAMYFCASSARTYGYTFGSGTRLTVV.

The rearrangement uses TRBV6-2 or TRBV6-3 and TRBJ1-1, with TRBD1 identical over 8 bases. In germline, CDR1 is MNHEY, CDR2 SVGEGT. CDR3 size: 15 residues. J was trimmed by 5 bases and V by 5 bases; bases with no gene match: 10. CDR3 DNA: TGTGCCAGCAGTAAGACAGGGGTTCTAAGGACTGAAGCTTTCTTT. Translation gives CASSKTGVLRTEAFF.

The rearrangement joins TRBV20-1 to TRBJ1-1; no definite D call. The CDR3 sequence is 12 residues long. Per germline, CDR1 DFQATT and CDR2 SNEGSKA (reference sequence). V dropped 6 bases and J dropped 1 base, with 9 bases sitting between them. This CDR3 is CSAPYKNTEAFF. For the CDR3, the DNA is TGCAGTGCGCCGTACAAGAACACTGAAGCTTTCTTT.

This clonotype occurred many times. The chain joins TRBV7-6 to TRBJ1-2; the D gene is possibly TRBD1 (5 bases). Trimming took off 1 base at V and 2 bases at J, with 11 bases between the two ends. The CDR3 is made up of 15 amino acids. CDR1 is SGHVS, CDR2 FNYEAQ, per germline. CDR3 region: CASSLEQATNYGYTF. CDR3 coding DNA: TGTGCCAGCAGCTTAGAACAGGCAACCAACTATGGCTACACCTTC.

This chain connects TRBV3-1 to TRBJ1-6; 8 bases are a match to TRBD1. Losses at the gene ends were 4 bases for V and 7 bases for J; bases not matched to a gene: 6. The germline V gene has CDR1 LGHDT and CDR2 YNNKEL (reference sequence). This CDR3 contains 15 residues. The CDR3 sequence: CASSLGRTGNSPLHF. DNA for the CDR3: TGTGCCAGCAGCCTAGGGAGGACAGGGAATTCACCCCTCCACTTT.

The J gene is TRBJ1-2, the V gene TRBV6-1, with 10 bases that match TRBD1. Germline V gene lookup returns CDR1 MNHNS and CDR2 SASEGT. J gave up 3 bases and V 2 bases, and 9 bases lay outside the gene matches. The CDR3 loop spans 17 amino acids. The CDR3 coding sequence is TGTGCCAGCAGTGAACTACACGGGACAGGGGTAGACTATGGCTACACCTTC. The encoded protein is CASSELHGTGVDYGYTF.

This clonotype was observed once. The gene calls are TRBV7-9 and TRBJ1-1; the match to TRBD1 covers 9 bases. The junction had 8 bases not matched to a gene; V was cut back by 2 bases and J by 4 bases. Germline CDR1 SEHNR, CDR2 FQNEAQ (reference sequence). The CDR3 contains 16 residues. The CDR3 DNA is TGTGCCAGCAGCTTACTACAGGGGGCTGGGGGCACTGAAGCTTTCTTT. Protein sequence: CASSLLQGAGGTEAFF.

The chain couples TRBV6-2 or TRBV6-3 to TRBJ2-1; D possibly corresponds to TRBD2 (6 bases). CDR1 is MNHEY, CDR2 SVGEGT, per germline. The CDR3 extends over 15 amino acids. Trimming shortened V by 6 bases and J by 0 bases, and 12 bases separated the two germline ends. Here the CDR3 reads CASSTSRNSYNEQFF. The DNA for the CDR3 is TGTGCCAGCAGCACTAGCCGAAACTCCTACAATGAGCAGTTCTTC.

This chain connects TRBV27 to TRBJ2-7; D gene uncertain. The V end lost 6 bases, the J end lost 2 bases, and 17 bases lay between the germline ends. The CDR3 is made up of 15 amino acids. Germline loops: CDR1 MNHEY, CDR2 SMNVEV (reference sequence). The CDR3 DNA reads TGTGCCAGCAGCCACGGATCTCTTCTGGCCTACGAGCAGTACTTC. This codes for CASSHGSLLAYEQYF.